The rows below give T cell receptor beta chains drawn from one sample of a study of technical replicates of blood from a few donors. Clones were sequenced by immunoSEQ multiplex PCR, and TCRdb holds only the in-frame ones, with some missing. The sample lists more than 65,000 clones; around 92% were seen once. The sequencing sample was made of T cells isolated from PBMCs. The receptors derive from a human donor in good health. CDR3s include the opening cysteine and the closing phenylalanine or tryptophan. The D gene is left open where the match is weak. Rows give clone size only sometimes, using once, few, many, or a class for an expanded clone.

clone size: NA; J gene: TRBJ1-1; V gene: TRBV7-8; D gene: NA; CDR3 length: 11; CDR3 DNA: TGTGCCAGCAGCTCTACCTCTGAAGCTTTCTTT; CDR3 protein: CASSSTSEAFF
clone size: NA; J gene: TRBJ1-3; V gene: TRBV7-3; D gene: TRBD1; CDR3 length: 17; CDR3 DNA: TGTGCCAGCAGCTTGTTTCTACAGGGGGTCGGAGGAAACACCATATATTTT; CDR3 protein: CASSLFLQGVGGNTIYF
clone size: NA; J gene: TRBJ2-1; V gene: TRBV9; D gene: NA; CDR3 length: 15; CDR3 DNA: TGTGCCAGCAGCGCCGGCCTCGGGGATTACAATGAGCAGTTCTTC; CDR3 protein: CASSAGLGDYNEQFF
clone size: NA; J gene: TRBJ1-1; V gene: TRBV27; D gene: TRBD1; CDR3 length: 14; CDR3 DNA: TGTGCCAGCAGTCTACAGGGGGCTAACACTGAAGCTTTCTTT; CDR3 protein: CASSLQGANTEAFF
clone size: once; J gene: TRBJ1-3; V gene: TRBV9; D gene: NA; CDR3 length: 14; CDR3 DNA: TGTGCCAGCAGCCCTTCCTCCTCTGGAAACACCATATATTTT; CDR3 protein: CASSPSSSGNTIYF
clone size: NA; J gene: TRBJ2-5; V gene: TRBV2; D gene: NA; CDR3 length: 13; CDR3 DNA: TGTGCCAGCAGTGCTATCCGGAGGGGAGCCCAGTACTTC; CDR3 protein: CASSAIRRGAQYF
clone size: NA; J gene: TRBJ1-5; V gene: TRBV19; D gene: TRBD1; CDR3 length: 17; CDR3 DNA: TGTGCCAGTAGTTCTCGGGACAGGGAGATAAATAATCAGCCCCAGCATTTT; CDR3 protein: CASSSRDREINNQPQHF
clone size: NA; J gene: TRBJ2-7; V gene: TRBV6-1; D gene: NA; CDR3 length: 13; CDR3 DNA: TGTGCCAGCAGAGTAACAGGAGATTACGAGCAGTACTTC; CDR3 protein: CASRVTGDYEQYF
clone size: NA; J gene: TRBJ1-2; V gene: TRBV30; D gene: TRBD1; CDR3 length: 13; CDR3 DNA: TGTGCCTGGATGGAGGGGGCGAACTATGGCTACACCTTC; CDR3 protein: CAWMEGANYGYTF
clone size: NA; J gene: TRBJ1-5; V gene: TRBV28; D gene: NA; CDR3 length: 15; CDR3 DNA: TGTGCCAGCAGTCCCCGTCGGGACACCAATCAGCCCCAGCATTTT; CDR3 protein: CASSPRRDTNQPQHF
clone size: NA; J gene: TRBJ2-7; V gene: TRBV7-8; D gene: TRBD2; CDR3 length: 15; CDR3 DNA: TGTGCCAGCAGCTTCCGAGGCGGGGGCTCCTACGAGCAGTACTTC; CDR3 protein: CASSFRGGGSYEQYF
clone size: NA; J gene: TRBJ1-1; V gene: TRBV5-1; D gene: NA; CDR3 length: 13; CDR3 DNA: TGCGCCAGCAGCTTGAAGGGGGAGACTGAAGCTTTCTTT; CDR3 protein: CASSLKGETEAFF
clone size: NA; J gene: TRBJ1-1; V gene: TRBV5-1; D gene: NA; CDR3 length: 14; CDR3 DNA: TGCGCCAGCAGCTTGGCCAGGGGAGGGACTGAAGCTTTCTTT; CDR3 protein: CASSLARGGTEAFF
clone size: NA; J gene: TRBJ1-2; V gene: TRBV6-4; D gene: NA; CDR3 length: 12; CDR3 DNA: TGTGCCAGTCTTACGGACACCTATGGCTACACCTTC; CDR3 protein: CASLTDTYGYTF
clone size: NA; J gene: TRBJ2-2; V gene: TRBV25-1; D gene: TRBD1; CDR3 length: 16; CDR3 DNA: TGTGCCAGCAGTAGAGGTAGACAGGGGTCGGCCGGGGAGCTGTTTTTT; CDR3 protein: CASSRGRQGSAGELFF
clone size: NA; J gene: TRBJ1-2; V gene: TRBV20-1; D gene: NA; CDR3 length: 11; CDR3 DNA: TGCAGCCGCTTGGGACTCGGCCGCTACACCTTC; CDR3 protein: CSRLGLGRYTF
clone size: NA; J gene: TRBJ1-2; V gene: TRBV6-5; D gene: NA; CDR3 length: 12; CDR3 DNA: TGTGCCAGCAGTCCAGACAGTCGTGGCTACACCTTC; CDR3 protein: CASSPDSRGYTF
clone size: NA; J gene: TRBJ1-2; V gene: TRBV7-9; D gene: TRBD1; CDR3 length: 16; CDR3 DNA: TGTGCCAGCAGCTTAGCAGACAGGGTTTACAACTATGGCTACACCTTC; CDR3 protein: CASSLADRVYNYGYTF
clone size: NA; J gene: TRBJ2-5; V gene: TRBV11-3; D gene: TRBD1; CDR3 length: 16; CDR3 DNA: TGTGCCAGCAGCTTAGGAACAGGGGATCGGGCAGAGACCCAGTACTTC; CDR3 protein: CASSLGTGDRAETQYF
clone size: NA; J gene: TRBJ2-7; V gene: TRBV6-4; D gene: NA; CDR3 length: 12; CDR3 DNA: TGTGCCAGCGGCAGGGCGCCCTACGAGCAGTACTTC; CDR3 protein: CASGRAPYEQYF
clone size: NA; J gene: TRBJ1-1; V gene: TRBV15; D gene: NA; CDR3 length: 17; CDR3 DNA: TGTGCCACCAGCAGTTTCGGCCGAGGAGCGATGAACACTGAAGCTTTCTTT; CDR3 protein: CATSSFGRGAMNTEAFF
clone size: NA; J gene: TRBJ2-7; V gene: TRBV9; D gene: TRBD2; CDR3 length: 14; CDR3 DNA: TGTGCCAGCAGCCCCTTCCTAGCGGCCTACGAGCAGTACTTC; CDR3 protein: CASSPFLAAYEQYF
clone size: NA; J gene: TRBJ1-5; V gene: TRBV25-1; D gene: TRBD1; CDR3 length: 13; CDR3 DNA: TGTGCCAGCAGACAGGGGCCCAATCAGCCCCAGCATTTT; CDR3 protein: CASRQGPNQPQHF
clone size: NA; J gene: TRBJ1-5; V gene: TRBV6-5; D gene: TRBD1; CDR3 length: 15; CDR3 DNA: TGTGCCAGCCGACGGGACAGCACCCTCTTAGAGCCCCAGCATTTT; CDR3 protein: CASRRDSTLLEPQHF
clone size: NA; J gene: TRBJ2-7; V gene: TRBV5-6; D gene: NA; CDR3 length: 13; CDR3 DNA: TGTGCCAGCAGCTACGGACTGGTTAGGGAGCAGTACTTC; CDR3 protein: CASSYGLVREQYF
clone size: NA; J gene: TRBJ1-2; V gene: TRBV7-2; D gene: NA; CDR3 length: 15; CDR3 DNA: TGTGCCAGCAGCTTAGGGCCGGGGGAGGCCTATGGCTACACCTTC; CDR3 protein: CASSLGPGEAYGYTF
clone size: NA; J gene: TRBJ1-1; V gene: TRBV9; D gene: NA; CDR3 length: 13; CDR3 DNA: TGTGCCAGCAGTGGAGGCCTGAACACTGAAGCTTTCTTT; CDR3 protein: CASSGGLNTEAFF
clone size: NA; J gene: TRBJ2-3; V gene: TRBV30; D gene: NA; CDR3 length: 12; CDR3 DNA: TGTGCCTGGAGTGTGATAGCGGATACGCAGTATTTT; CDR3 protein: CAWSVIADTQYF
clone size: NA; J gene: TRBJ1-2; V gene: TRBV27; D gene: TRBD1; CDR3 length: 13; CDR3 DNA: TGTGCCAGCAGTTTACGGACAGGGGATGGCTACACCTTC; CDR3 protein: CASSLRTGDGYTF
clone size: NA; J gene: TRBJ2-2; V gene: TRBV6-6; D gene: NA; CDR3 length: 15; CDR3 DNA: TGTGCCAGCAGCTCGACTAGAATTAACACCGGGGAGCTGTTTTTT; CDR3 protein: CASSSTRINTGELFF
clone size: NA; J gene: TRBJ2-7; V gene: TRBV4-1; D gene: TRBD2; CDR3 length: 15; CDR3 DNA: TGCGCCAGCAGCCAAGATGCTAGCGGGTTTTACGAGCAGTACTTC; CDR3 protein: CASSQDASGFYEQYF
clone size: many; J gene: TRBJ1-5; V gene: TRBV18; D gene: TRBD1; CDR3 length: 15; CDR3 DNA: TGTGCCAGCTCACCACCTGACAGGGCCAATCAGCCCCAGCATTTT; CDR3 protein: CASSPPDRANQPQHF